Listed below are T cell receptor beta chains from one sample, sequenced in a study of T cells in Graves' hyperthyroidism and ophthalmopathy. TCRdb re-called the multiplex PCR reads through MiXCR, storing one row per CDR3 protein. Of about 560,000 distinct CDR3 sequences detected, approximately 15% appear once; the ten largest clones hold about 18%. The sequencing input was blood. The receptors were sampled from a woman under 30 with Graves' hyperthyroidism. Both conserved end residues are part of each CDR3. D genes are given only for firm matches. The listing skips clone size in some rows; elsewhere it reads once, few, many or a size class.

CDR3 protein | CDR3 DNA | D gene | V gene | clone size | J gene
CATSRGPTDTQYF | TGTGCCACCAGCAGAGGGCCGACAGATACGCAGTATTTT | . | TRBV15 | . | TRBJ2-3
CASRMGQLTEAFF | TGTGCCAGCAGAATGGGACAACTCACTGAAGCTTTCTTT | . | TRBV6-1 | . | TRBJ1-1
CASSVAGTSTDTQYF | TGTGCCAGCAGCGTAGCAGGGACGAGCACAGATACGCAGTATTTT | . | TRBV9 | . | TRBJ2-3
CATSDGLAGTDTQYF | TGTGCCACCAGTGATGGACTAGCGGGCACAGATACGCAGTATTTT | TRBD2 | TRBV24-1 | many | TRBJ2-3
CASSVTGNTIYF | TGTGCCAGCAGCGTTACTGGAAACACCATATATTTT | . | TRBV7-2 | . | TRBJ1-3
CASSSGHTSYEQYF | TGTGCCAGCAGCTCTGGACACACTTCCTACGAGCAGTACTTC | . | TRBV7-8 | many | TRBJ2-7
CASSTGGQPQHF | TGTGCCAGCAGTACAGGTGGACAGCCCCAGCATTTT | . | TRBV12-3/TRBV12-4 | . | TRBJ1-5
CASSLGVRLAGRETQYF | TGTGCCAGCAGCTTAGGGGTTCGGCTAGCGGGGCGAGAGACCCAGTACTTC | TRBD2 | TRBV7-4 | few | TRBJ2-5
CASSSARARGNTIYF | TGCGCCAGCAGCTCGGCGCGTGCTCGTGGAAACACCATATATTTT | . | TRBV5-1 | many | TRBJ1-3
CASSERGYGSPLHF | TGTGCCAGCAGTGAACGCGGGTACGGTTCACCCCTCCACTTT | . | TRBV25-1 | few | TRBJ1-6
CAWSVGRERYF | TGTGCCTGGAGTGTGGGACGGGAGCGGTACTTC | . | TRBV30 | . | TRBJ2-7
CASSLGGTGYNEQFF | TGTGCCAGCAGCTTAGGGGGGACAGGGTACAATGAGCAGTTCTTC | TRBD1 | TRBV7-9 | . | TRBJ2-1
CSGLSGRNTGELFF | TGCAGTGGTTTAAGCGGGAGAAACACCGGGGAGCTGTTTTTT | TRBD2 | TRBV20-1 | . | TRBJ2-2
CASSSSGRYTGELFF | TGTGCCAGCAGCTCTAGCGGGAGGTATACCGGGGAGCTGTTTTTT | TRBD2 | TRBV7-9 | few | TRBJ2-2
CASSLERGYYEQYF | TGTGCCAGCAGCTTAGAAAGGGGCTACTACGAGCAGTACTTC | . | TRBV7-9 | few | TRBJ2-7
CASSPWDRPNPNTEAFF | TGTGCCAGCAGCCCGTGGGACAGGCCCAACCCGAACACTGAAGCTTTCTTT | TRBD1 | TRBV6-1 | few | TRBJ1-1
CSARGGGAWNIQYF | TGCAGTGCTAGAGGCGGGGGGGCTTGGAACATTCAGTACTTC | TRBD2 | TRBV20-1 | many | TRBJ2-4
CASSQVRGDEQFF | TGTGCCAGCAGCCAAGTTCGGGGCGATGAGCAGTTCTTC | . | TRBV3-1 | few | TRBJ2-1
CSARDQPTGYTF | TGCAGTGCTAGAGATCAGCCCACCGGCTACACCTTC | . | TRBV20-1 | many | TRBJ1-2
CASSEYGTDTQYF | TGCGCCAGCAGTGAATATGGCACAGATACGCAGTATTTT | . | TRBV10-1 | once | TRBJ2-3
CASSSSRYEQYF | TGTGCCAGCAGCTCCTCGCGGTACGAGCAGTACTTC | . | TRBV11-2 | many | TRBJ2-7
CASSPIRGGSTGELFF | TGTGCCAGCAGTCCCATCCGCGGGGGGTCCACCGGGGAGCTGTTTTTT | TRBD2 | TRBV6-2/TRBV6-3 | many | TRBJ2-2
CASSFKAEGFDAFF | TGTGCCAGCAGCTTCAAGGCGGAAGGGTTTGACGCTTTCTTT | . | TRBV7-9 | . | TRBJ1-1
CASSSLSYNEQFF | TGTGCCAGCAGCTCACTCTCCTACAATGAGCAGTTCTTC | . | TRBV9 | many | TRBJ2-1
CASSTQDYGYTF | TGTGCCAGCAGTACACAGGACTATGGCTACACCTTC | . | TRBV28 | many | TRBJ1-2
CAISTGTGISLETQYF | TGTGCCATCAGCACTGGGACAGGGATCTCCCTAGAGACCCAGTACTTC | TRBD1 | TRBV10-3 | . | TRBJ2-5
CASSQESGSTDTQYF | TGTGCCAGCAGCCAAGAATCCGGGTCCACAGATACGCAGTATTTT | . | TRBV4-2 | few | TRBJ2-3
CASSLGWENTEAFF | TGTGCCAGCAGCCTGGGGTGGGAGAACACTGAAGCTTTCTTT | . | TRBV5-4 | . | TRBJ1-1
CSVVTDGYTF | TGCAGCGTTGTTACAGATGGCTACACCTTC | . | TRBV29-1 | many | TRBJ1-2
CASSPSEAGSYNSPLHF | TGTGCCAGCAGCCCTTCCGAGGCGGGATCCTATAATTCACCCCTCCACTTT | . | TRBV7-8 | many | TRBJ1-6
CASTRTPGTEAFF | TGTGCCAGTACACGTACGCCCGGCACTGAAGCTTTCTTT | . | TRBV12-3/TRBV12-4 | many | TRBJ1-1
CASSQDLSGAYNEQFF | TGCGCCAGCAGCCAAGATCTAAGCGGGGCCTACAATGAGCAGTTCTTC | TRBD2 | TRBV4-1 | . | TRBJ2-1
CASSWAKRSGTSYEQYF | TGTGCCAGCAGCTGGGCGAAGCGGAGCGGGACCTCCTACGAGCAGTACTTC | TRBD2 | TRBV5-8 | few | TRBJ2-7
CSATSGSTYEQYF | TGCAGTGCCACTAGCGGTAGTACCTACGAGCAGTACTTC | TRBD2 | TRBV20-1 | . | TRBJ2-7
CASSLGGPGDTEAFF | TGCGCCAGCAGCTTGGGGGGACCCGGCGACACTGAAGCTTTCTTT | . | TRBV5-1 | few | TRBJ1-1
CATSPRVGDRGRNEQFF | TGTGCCACCAGTCCTAGGGTGGGGGACAGGGGGCGGAATGAGCAGTTCTTC | TRBD1 | TRBV24-1 | few | TRBJ2-1
CASSFTSGRLGTDTQYF | TGTGCCAGCAGCTTTACTAGCGGGAGGTTGGGGACAGATACGCAGTATTTT | TRBD2 | TRBV11-2 | . | TRBJ2-3
CASSLGGRPYNEQFF | TGTGCCAGTAGTTTAGGCGGGAGGCCCTACAATGAGCAGTTCTTC | TRBD2 | TRBV19 | . | TRBJ2-1
CASSYSGTSVYNEQFF | TGTGCCAGCAGTTACTCTGGGACTAGCGTATACAATGAGCAGTTCTTC | TRBD2 | TRBV6-6 | few | TRBJ2-1
CASSLFQTEEETQYF | TGTGCCAGCAGTTTATTCCAGACAGAAGAAGAGACCCAGTACTTC | . | TRBV27 | . | TRBJ2-5
CASSQRLPRGGTEAFF | TGTGCCAGCAGCCAACGGCTACCCCGGGGTGGGACTGAAGCTTTCTTT | . | TRBV3-1 | many | TRBJ1-1
CASSPGAHEQYF | TGTGCCAGCAGCCCGGGGGCTCACGAGCAGTACTTC | . | TRBV7-9 | . | TRBJ2-7
CAGLETNTGELFF | TGTGCCGGGCTAGAGACGAACACCGGGGAGCTGTTTTTT | . | TRBV19 | few | TRBJ2-2